The source of this T cell receptor (beta chain) is a study of blood T cells in healthy people across ages. This clonotype was observed a few times. What it binds is not known. Study-level points and caveats: Bulk PBMC profiling left naive and antigen-experienced comparisons inconclusive. Significant beta diversity loss was already apparent by age approximately 40, declining roughly linearly.

Through a sample-barcoded 5' primer and a J-beta primer mix, a second PCR was run for roughly 7 to 11 cycles. MiXCR, run by TCRdb on the 5' RACE reads, gives a single entry per CDR3 protein. The sample lists around 1.7 million distinct CDR3 sequences; 28% were seen once. Researchers isolated at least 6.5 million PBMCs per sample. The V end lost 1 base, the J end lost 5 bases, and 20 bases lay between the germline ends. CDR1 and CDR2 from the germline V gene are MGHRA and YSYEKL. The CDR3 totals 17 residues. The genes are TRBV4-1 and TRBJ2-5; maybe TRBD2 (6 bases). The sequencing input was blood. The source of this sequence is a woman aged 25 to 39 in good health. The CDR3 protein is CASSQVGSRPSGETQYF. DNA for the CDR3: TGCGCCAGCAGCCAAGTCGGGAGCCGGCCTTCCGGGGAGACCCAGTACTTC.